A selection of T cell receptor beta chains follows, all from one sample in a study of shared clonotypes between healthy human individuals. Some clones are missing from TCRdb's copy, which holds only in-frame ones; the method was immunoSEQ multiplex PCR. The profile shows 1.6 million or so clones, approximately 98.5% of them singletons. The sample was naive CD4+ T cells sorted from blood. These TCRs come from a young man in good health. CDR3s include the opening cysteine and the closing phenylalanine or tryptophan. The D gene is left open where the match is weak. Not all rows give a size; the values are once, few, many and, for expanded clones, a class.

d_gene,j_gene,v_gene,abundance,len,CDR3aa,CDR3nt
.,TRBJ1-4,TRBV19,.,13,CASSMAVNEKLFF,TGTGCCAGTAGTATGGCGGTTAATGAAAAACTGTTTTTT
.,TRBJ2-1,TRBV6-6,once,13,CASRHRPFNEQFF,TGTGCCAGCAGACACAGACCCTTCAATGAGCAGTTCTTC
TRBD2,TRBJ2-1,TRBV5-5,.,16,CASSPTGTSSYNEQFF,TGTGCCAGCAGCCCCACCGGGACTAGCTCCTACAATGAGCAGTTCTTC
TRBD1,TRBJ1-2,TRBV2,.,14,CASSRDRDTNGYTF,TGTGCCAGCAGCCGGGACAGGGATACGAATGGCTACACCTTC
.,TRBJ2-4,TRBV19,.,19,CASSISFGGTDLAKNIQYF,TGTGCCAGTAGTATTTCTTTTGGCGGGACTGACCTAGCCAAAAACATTCAGTACTTC
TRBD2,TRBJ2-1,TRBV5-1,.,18,CASSLEVAGVLLYNEQFF,TGCGCCAGCAGCCTGGAAGTAGCGGGAGTCCTTTTGTACAATGAGCAGTTCTTC
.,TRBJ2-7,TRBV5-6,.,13,CASSLVRWDEQYF,TGTGCCAGCAGCTTGGTACGGTGGGACGAGCAGTACTTC
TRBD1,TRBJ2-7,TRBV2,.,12,CAGRGQAYEQYF,TGTGCCGGCAGGGGACAGGCCTACGAGCAGTACTTC
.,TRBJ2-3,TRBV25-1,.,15,CASSEGSAPGDTQYF,TGTGCCAGCAGTGAGGGTTCCGCTCCGGGAGATACGCAGTATTTT
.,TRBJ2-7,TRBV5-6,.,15,CASRPRQVGNHEQYF,TGTGCCAGCAGACCCCGCCAGGTAGGGAACCACGAGCAGTACTTC
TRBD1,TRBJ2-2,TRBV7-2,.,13,CASRIQGLGELFF,TGTGCCAGCAGGATACAGGGGTTGGGGGAGCTGTTTTTT
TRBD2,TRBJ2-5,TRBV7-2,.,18,CASSPGLAGGRNQETQYF,TGTGCCAGCAGCCCTGGACTAGCGGGAGGGCGGAACCAAGAGACCCAGTACTTC
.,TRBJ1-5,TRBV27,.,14,CASSSRGERQPQHF,TGTGCCAGCAGTTCAAGGGGGGAGAGGCAGCCCCAGCATTTT
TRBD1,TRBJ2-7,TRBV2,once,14,CASRRTGPTYEQYF,TGTGCCAGCAGGAGGACAGGACCAACCTACGAGCAGTACTTC
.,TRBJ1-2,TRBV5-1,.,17,CASSLVRLGLGMEGYTF,TGCGCCAGCAGCTTGGTGCGGTTAGGGCTGGGTATGGAAGGCTACACCTTC
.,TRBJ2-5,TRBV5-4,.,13,CASSPQSRETQYF,TGTGCCAGCAGCCCCCAATCGCGAGAGACCCAGTACTTC
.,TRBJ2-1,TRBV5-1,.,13,CASSYRPDNEQFF,TGCGCCAGCAGCTATAGACCAGACAATGAGCAGTTCTTC
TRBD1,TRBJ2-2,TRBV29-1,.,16,CSVAEPHRGPAGELFF,TGCAGCGTTGCAGAACCGCACAGGGGGCCGGCCGGGGAGCTGTTTTTT
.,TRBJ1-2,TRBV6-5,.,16,CASSYASRDTHYGYTF,TGTGCCAGCAGTTACGCTTCCCGGGACACCCACTATGGCTACACCTTC
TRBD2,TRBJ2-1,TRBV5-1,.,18,CASSLRGLAGNSRNEQFF,TGCGCCAGCAGCTTGCGTGGGCTAGCGGGTAACTCTCGAAATGAGCAGTTCTTC
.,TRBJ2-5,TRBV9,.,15,CASSVVGSLGETQYF,TGTGCCAGCAGCGTAGTAGGGAGCCTTGGAGAGACCCAGTACTTC
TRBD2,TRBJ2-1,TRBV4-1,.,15,CASSPLAEIYNEQFF,TGCGCCAGCAGCCCCCTAGCGGAGATCTACAATGAGCAGTTCTTC
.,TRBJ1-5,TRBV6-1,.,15,CASSEAVRGNQPQHF,TGTGCCAGCAGTGAAGCGGTAAGGGGCAATCAGCCCCAGCATTTT
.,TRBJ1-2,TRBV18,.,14,CASSPPQGDYGYTF,TGTGCCAGCTCACCACCGCAGGGTGACTATGGCTACACCTTC
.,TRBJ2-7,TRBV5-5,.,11,CASSLGYEQYF,TGTGCCAGCAGCTTGGGTTACGAGCAGTACTTC
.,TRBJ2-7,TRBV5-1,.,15,CASSRAGRQGGEQYF,TGCGCCAGCAGCCGCGCGGGGCGACAGGGCGGGGAGCAGTACTTC
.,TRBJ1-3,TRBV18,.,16,CASSPNKGSSGNTIYF,TGTGCCAGCTCACCTAATAAGGGGAGCTCTGGAAACACCATATATTTT
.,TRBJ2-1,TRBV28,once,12,CASSPTINEQFF,TGTGCCAGCAGCCCAACGATTAATGAGCAGTTCTTC
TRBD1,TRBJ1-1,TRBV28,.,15,CASRTSRTGVAEAFF,TGTGCCAGCAGAACTTCTCGGACAGGGGTTGCTGAAGCTTTCTTT
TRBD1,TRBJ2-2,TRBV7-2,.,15,CASSLDPTGAGELFF,TGTGCCAGCAGCTTAGATCCAACAGGGGCCGGGGAGCTGTTTTTT
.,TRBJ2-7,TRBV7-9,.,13,CASSFISSSEQYF,TGTGCCAGCAGCTTCATTTCTAGTAGTGAGCAGTACTTC
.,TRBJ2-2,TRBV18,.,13,CASSPLQDGELFF,TGTGCCAGCTCACCACTTCAGGACGGGGAGCTGTTTTTT